This TCR beta chain was sequenced for a study of cytomegalovirus exposure and HLA in healthy donors. At the level of the study: In an early release, HLA-typed donors contributed some 82 million unique TCR sequences.

On this clone: No antigen is known for it.

V lost 2 bases to trimming and J lost 8 bases, with 12 bases between them. Germline loops: CDR1 MDHEN, CDR2 SYDVKM. The CDR3 is 13 residues long. PCR involved 60 Vbeta and 13 Jbeta primers. Some clones are missing from TCRdb's copy, which holds only in-frame ones; the method was immunoSEQ multiplex PCR. The sample lists some 71,000 clones; 55% to 80% were seen once. Study-wide results and limits: Specificity for CMV antigens was confirmed in vitro for a few of the CMV-associated chains. Looking again later, the authors saw that most CMV-associated TCR beta chains seemed HLA-restricted.

The source of this sequence is a man aged 35-49 years in good health and CMV-seropositive. This chain links TRBV28 with TRBJ1-2, with a weak D call TRBD1 (5 bases). Sequenced sample: PBMCs. The CDR3 loop is CASSLARVGGYTF. The CDR3 region has the DNA TGTGCCAGCAGTTTAGCCAGGGTGGGGGGCTACACCTTC.